Listed below are T cell receptor beta chains from one sample, sequenced in a study of T-cell memory formation after mild COVID-19. TCRdb processed the 5' RACE reads anew with MiXCR; each CDR3 protein has one entry. The sample has about 430,000 distinct CDR3 sequences, 20% to 30% seen once; the top ten hold around 8.7%. The source material was PBMCs or a T cell subset sorted from them (not recorded which). These receptors all stem from an adult woman who had mild COVID-19 (a few samples of this study predate the infection). Cell type and time point are not known. CDR3s include the opening cysteine and the closing phenylalanine or tryptophan. Each record gives: D gene, V gene, clone size, J gene, CDR3 DNA, CDR3 protein. D genes are given only for firm matches. Clone size, where shown, is once, few, many, or a class for clones that have expanded.

NA	TRBV24-1	NA	TRBJ1-1	TGTGCCACCAGTGATGCAGGGGTCACTGAAGCTTTCTTT	CATSDAGVTEAFF
NA	TRBV5-1	few	TRBJ1-1	TGCGCCAGCAGTACCGCGGCAGGGATCCCTGAAGCTTTCTTT	CASSTAAGIPEAFF
TRBD2	TRBV19	NA	TRBJ2-7	TGTGCCAGTAGTAGGATGGGACTAGCGGGGGGAACTGCGAAGAGCGAGCAGTACTTC	CASSRMGLAGGTAKSEQYF
TRBD1	TRBV28	few	TRBJ2-3	TGTGCCAGCAGTGAGTCTAAGGGGGCGCGCACAGATACGCAGTATTTT	CASSESKGARTDTQYF
TRBD1	TRBV5-1	NA	TRBJ2-7	TGCGCCAGCAGCAAGGACAGGGGGTCCTACGAGCAGTACTTC	CASSKDRGSYEQYF
TRBD2	TRBV3-1	NA	TRBJ2-7	TGTGCCAGCAGCCAAGTGGGGACTAGCGCATCCTACGAGCAGTACTTC	CASSQVGTSASYEQYF
NA	TRBV7-2	few	TRBJ2-3	TGTGCCAGCAGCCAAGACTTCCTGAGGGGCACAGATACGCAGTATTTT	CASSQDFLRGTDTQYF
NA	TRBV25-1	few	TRBJ2-1	TGTGCCAGCAGTGATGGAAGGGGATCCTACAATGAGCAGTTCTTC	CASSDGRGSYNEQFF
TRBD2	TRBV5-5	few	TRBJ2-1	TGTGCCAGCAGCTCCGGGACTAGGGGCTATGAGCAGTTCTTC	CASSSGTRGYEQFF
TRBD1	TRBV18	few	TRBJ1-2	TGTGCCAGCTCACCTTCACGGACAGGGGATGGCTACACCTTC	CASSPSRTGDGYTF
TRBD2	TRBV29-1	few	TRBJ2-3	TGCAGCGCCGAACTAGCGGGGGATCCCACAGATACGCAGTATTTT	CSAELAGDPTDTQYF
NA	TRBV9	few	TRBJ2-5	TGTGCCAGCAATGGGGGGCGGGATCGGGAGACCCAGTACTTC	CASNGGRDRETQYF
TRBD2	TRBV12-3/TRBV12-4	few	TRBJ2-1	TGTGCCAGCAGTGGCAGGACTAGCGGGAGGGCCTACAATGAGCAGTTCTTC	CASSGRTSGRAYNEQFF
NA	TRBV14	NA	TRBJ1-2	TGTGCCAGCAGCCAAGATCCGGGGAACTATGGCTACACCTTC	CASSQDPGNYGYTF
TRBD1	TRBV12-3/TRBV12-4	few	TRBJ1-5	TGTGCCAGCAGTTTTGGGACAGGTGAACAGCCCCAGCATTTT	CASSFGTGEQPQHF
NA	TRBV20-1	once	TRBJ2-5	TGCAGTCGAGTAATGGGCGTACAAGAGACCCAGTACTTC	CSRVMGVQETQYF
TRBD1	TRBV4-3	NA	TRBJ2-5	TGCGCCAGCAGCCAAGGGCCACAGGGGGCCGGGGAGACCCAGTACTTC	CASSQGPQGAGETQYF
NA	TRBV12-3/TRBV12-4	NA	TRBJ1-2	TGTGCCACCACCCCACTGGAGGGATATGGCTACACCTTC	CATTPLEGYGYTF
NA	TRBV12-5	NA	TRBJ1-1	TGTGCTAGTGGTTGGCAGGGAACTGAAGCTTTCTTT	CASGWQGTEAFF
TRBD1	TRBV15	few	TRBJ2-1	TGTGCCACCAGCAGCAGGACAGGGGGCTACTACAATGAGCAGTTCTTC	CATSSRTGGYYNEQFF
NA	TRBV5-1	few	TRBJ1-2	TGCGCCAGCAGCTTGGGATCGGCAGAGCCAAGCTACACCTTC	CASSLGSAEPSYTF
NA	TRBV21-1	few	TRBJ2-3	TGTGCCAGCAGCAAAGCGCTTACAGCCAGGCCCCCAACAGATACGCAGTATTTT	CASSKALTARPPTDTQYF
TRBD2	TRBV7-2	NA	TRBJ2-7	TGTGCCAGCAGCTTTTTAACAAGCGGGAAGTTGGCTAGGGAGCAGTACTTC	CASSFLTSGKLAREQYF
TRBD1	TRBV4-3	few	TRBJ1-1	TGCGCCAGCAGCCAAGACTACCAGGGGGACACTGAAGCTTTCTTT	CASSQDYQGDTEAFF
NA	TRBV7-2	NA	TRBJ1-5	TGTGCCAGCACCCGGGAGCACGGGCAGCCCCAGCATTTT	CASTREHGQPQHF
NA	TRBV9	NA	TRBJ2-3	TGTGCCAGCAGCGTAGCACAGGGAGGCACAGATACGCAGTATTTT	CASSVAQGGTDTQYF
NA	TRBV7-8	NA	TRBJ2-3	TGTGCCAGCAGCTTCCCCGCAGGGGAAAATACAGATACGCAGTATTTT	CASSFPAGENTDTQYF
NA	TRBV21-1	NA	TRBJ2-7	TGTGCCAGCAGCAAAGTGGGGGGCCAGGATCCCTCCTACGAGCAGTACTTC	CASSKVGGQDPSYEQYF
NA	TRBV5-6	NA	TRBJ2-7	TGTGCCAGCAGCTTGAACAGGGTCTACGAGCAGTACTTC	CASSLNRVYEQYF
TRBD2	TRBV5-1	few	TRBJ2-1	TGCGCCAGCAGCTTGGCCAGATGGACTAGCGGGAACAATGAGCAGTTCTTC	CASSLARWTSGNNEQFF
NA	TRBV7-6	NA	TRBJ1-1	TGTGCCAGCAGCTTAGAGTCAGGAGAAGCTTTCTTT	CASSLESGEAFF
TRBD1	TRBV7-8	NA	TRBJ1-2	TGTGCCAGCAGCCCAGGGGGTGGCAGGGGTAGCGGCTACACCTTC	CASSPGGGRGSGYTF
TRBD2	TRBV2	few	TRBJ2-7	TGTGCCAGCAGGGAACAGCGGGAGTTCCCCTACGAGCAGTACTTC	CASREQREFPYEQYF
NA	TRBV7-6	NA	TRBJ2-5	TGTGCCAGCAGCTTAGGCCCAGTCGAAACCCAGTACTTC	CASSLGPVETQYF
NA	TRBV7-2	NA	TRBJ1-1	TGTGCCAGCAGCTTAGGGAGCGGGCCAACTGAAGCTTTCTTT	CASSLGSGPTEAFF
NA	TRBV19	NA	TRBJ1-2	TGTGCCAGTAGTTGTGGCTACACCTTC	CASSCGYTF
NA	TRBV6-4	few	TRBJ2-3	TGTGCCAGCAGTGACGTTGCGGGCACAGATACGCAGTATTTT	CASSDVAGTDTQYF
NA	TRBV5-5	NA	TRBJ1-5	TGTGCCAGCAGCTTGTCCCCGCCGGACAGCAGGCTTCAGCCCCAGCATTTT	CASSLSPPDSRLQPQHF
NA	TRBV20-1	few	TRBJ1-1	TGCAGTGCCGGGGGCAGGGTGGTACGGAACACTGAAGCTTTCTTT	CSAGGRVVRNTEAFF
NA	TRBV7-2	many	TRBJ2-7	TGTGCCAGCAGCTTAGGAGCAGGCTACGAGCAGTACTTC	CASSLGAGYEQYF
NA	TRBV20-1	NA	TRBJ1-1	TGCAGTGCTAGGTACGACACTGAAGCTTTCTTT	CSARYDTEAFF
NA	TRBV29-1	NA	TRBJ2-1	TGCAGCGTTGTCTTCTACAATGAGCAGTTCTTC	CSVVFYNEQFF
TRBD1	TRBV6-2/TRBV6-3	NA	TRBJ1-1	TGTGCCAGCTCTGAGACAGGGGCGAACACTGAAGCTTTCTTT	CASSETGANTEAFF
NA	TRBV7-2	NA	TRBJ1-3	TGTGCCAGCAGCTTCGAGGGAAACACCATATATTTT	CASSFEGNTIYF
NA	TRBV6-5	NA	TRBJ1-5	TGTGCCAGCAGTAGGAGGGAGGGCAATCAGCCCCAGCATTTT	CASSRREGNQPQHF
NA	TRBV15	NA	TRBJ1-5	TGTGCCACCAGCAGAGATACCAATTCGGGTCAGCCCCAGCATTTT	CATSRDTNSGQPQHF
NA	TRBV12-3/TRBV12-4	NA	TRBJ1-6	TGTGCCAGCAGTTTACGTTCTAATGGTCCTCTCGGATCACCCCTCCACTTT	CASSLRSNGPLGSPLHF
NA	TRBV29-1	NA	TRBJ2-5	TGCAGCGCAAGGTGGGGTCAGGAGACCCAGTACTTC	CSARWGQETQYF
NA	TRBV12-3/TRBV12-4	NA	TRBJ1-1	TGTGCCAGCAGCCTCTCACTTGTGGGGGAAGCTTTCTTT	CASSLSLVGEAFF
TRBD2	TRBV12-3/TRBV12-4	few	TRBJ2-7	TGTGCCAGCAGTTACCGGACTAGCGGGTCCTACGAGCAGTACTTC	CASSYRTSGSYEQYF
TRBD2	TRBV3-1	few	TRBJ2-4	TGTGCCAGCAGGGGGACTAGCGAAATCATTCAGTACTTC	CASRGTSEIIQYF
TRBD2	TRBV6-1	many	TRBJ2-1	TGTGCCAGCAGACTAGCGGACTACAATGAGCAGTTCTTC	CASRLADYNEQFF
NA	TRBV6-2/TRBV6-3	NA	TRBJ2-5	TGTGCCAGCAGCCTCGGGGCAGCCAAGTGGGAGACCCAGTACTTC	CASSLGAAKWETQYF